This T cell receptor (beta chain) was documented in a study of human T cells and chemical hapten exposure. With respect to this clonotype: Its cognate antigen is unknown.

Time point meaning: patch test 1, 2 weeks after DPC sensitization. Described treatment: therapeutic diphenylcyclopropenone sensitization with weekly scalp DPC. Sequencing started from total RNA isolated from unfractionated whole blood. Donation of samples came from alopecia patients who were 18 to 70 years old and suitable for DPC. TCRdb called the RACE reads again in MiXCR, with one record for every CDR3 protein. The sample holds around 34,000 distinct CDR3 sequences, roughly 6.4% seen once. The study's findings and limits: DPC sensitization left the count of TCRs above 1 in 1000 unchanged.

The CDR3 extends over 16 amino acids. Germline CDR1 and CDR2: MDHEN and SYDVKM. V was clipped by 3 bases and J by 3 bases, with 15 bases between them. The sample consisted of whole blood, taken in connection with sensitization to the hapten diphenylcyclopropenone (DPC). J is TRBJ1-3 and V is TRBV28, with D maybe TRBD1 (5 bases). The sequence was obtained from a woman aged 25 to 45 with alopecia areata. Some clones in this sample may be carry-over from other donors' samples. The CDR3 bases are TGTGCCAGCAGTTTCACCCAGCAGGGAGGTGGAAACACCATATATTTT. It yields the protein CASSFTQQGGGNTIYF.